This T cell receptor beta chain appears in the sequencing data of a study of blood T cell repertoires in COVID-19. TCRdb keeps only in-frame clones here, not all; method: immunoSEQ multiplex PCR. This repertoire shows about 64,000 clones, approximately 80% found once; its top ten account for 11% to 15%. This CDR3 is built from 15 residues. V was clipped by 0 bases and J by 1 base; unmatched bases: 0. Germline V gene data show CDR1 as SGHAT and CDR2 as FQNNGV. The gene calls are TRBV11-2 and TRBJ2-3; 8 nucleotides agree with TRBD1. Sequenced input: peripheral blood. The TCR comes from a man aged 60-69 years with COVID-19, enrolled during active disease. CDR3 sequence (DNA): TGTGCCAGCAGCTTAGAGGACAGGGGCACAGATACGCAGTATTTT. Amino acid sequence: CASSLEDRGTDTQYF.